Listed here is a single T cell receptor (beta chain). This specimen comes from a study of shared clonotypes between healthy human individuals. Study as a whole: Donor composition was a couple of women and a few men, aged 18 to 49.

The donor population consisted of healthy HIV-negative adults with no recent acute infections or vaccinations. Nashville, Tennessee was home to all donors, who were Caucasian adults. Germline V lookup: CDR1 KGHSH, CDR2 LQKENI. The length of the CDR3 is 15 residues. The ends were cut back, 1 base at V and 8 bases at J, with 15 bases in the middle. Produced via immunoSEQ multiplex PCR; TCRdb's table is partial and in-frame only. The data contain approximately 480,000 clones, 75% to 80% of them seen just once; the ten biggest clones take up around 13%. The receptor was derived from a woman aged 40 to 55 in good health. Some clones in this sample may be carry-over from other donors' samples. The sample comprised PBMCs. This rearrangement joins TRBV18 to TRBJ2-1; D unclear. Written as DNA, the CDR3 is TGTGCCAGCTCACCACGGGCTTCGTCATGGGATGAGCAGTTCTTC. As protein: CASSPRASSWDEQFF.